The 21 T cell receptor beta chains given below trace back to one sample, sequenced in a study of blood T cell repertoires in COVID-19 (dated by TCRdb to 2019 to 2021). Receptor amplification or capture employed the immunoSEQ multiplex PCR assay. TCRdb stores this immuneACCESS table with in-frame sequences only. Part of the clones is absent; in the studies checked, under half of the shortfall reflects unresolved V genes, and no reason is known for the rest. Present in this sample are about 670,000 clones, about 87% of which were seen just once. The top ten constitute under 0.3% of the sample. The sample comprised peripheral blood. These receptors were taken from a young woman with acute or convalescent COVID-19.

The chain couples TRBV29-1 to TRBJ2-1, with 7 bases lining up with TRBD2. The CDR3 runs to 14 residues. Germline CDR1 reads SQVTM; CDR2 reads ANQGSEA. V trimming: 5 bases; J trimming: 2 bases; junction bases outside the gene matches: 6. The CDR3 DNA sequence: TGCAGCGTTCCGGGGGGTCTACCCTACAATGAGCAGTTCTTC. Translated, it gives CSVPGGLPYNEQFF.

V and J are TRBV7-9 and TRBJ2-7, with D perhaps TRBD1 (7 bases). Trimming stripped 2 bases from V and 6 bases from J, with 17 bases between. Germline V gene sequence: CDR1 SEHNR, CDR2 FQNEAQ (reference sequence). The CDR3 contains 15 residues. CDR3 in DNA: TGTGCCAGCAGCTTATTGACAGGGAGGTCCGGCGAGCAGTACTTC. Protein sequence: CASSLLTGRSGEQYF.

The V call is TRBV13, the J call TRBJ2-5; D uncertain. The germline gives CDR1 PRHDT, CDR2 FYEKMQ (reference sequence). The CDR3 runs to 13 residues. V lost 6 bases and J 1 base, leaving 9 bases between the germline ends. The CDR3 region has the DNA TGTGCCAGCAGTTCAAGCCTCCAAGAGACCCAGTACTTC. Amino acids: CASSSSLQETQYF.

The chain has TRBV5-1 and TRBJ2-7; 10 bases match TRBD1. The CDR3 runs 16 residues. Germline assignment: CDR1 SGHRS and CDR2 YFSETQ. V lost 4 bases, J lost 4 bases, and 11 bases stayed unmatched. The DNA of the CDR3 is TGCGCCAGCAGCCGAACAGACAGGGGGCGCGGGTACGAGCAGTACTTC. This gives the protein CASSRTDRGRGYEQYF.

The chain uses TRBV12-5 and TRBJ2-7; TRBD1 might be the D (7 bases). Trimming removed 6 bases from V and 6 bases from J, with 15 bases in between. Germline CDR1 is LGHNT and CDR2 is FRNRAP. The CDR3 has 13 residues. The CDR3 coding sequence is TGTGCTAGTGGCCGTACCCAGGGGGGCGAGCAGTACTTC. Amino acid sequence: CASGRTQGGEQYF.

DNA for the CDR3: TGCAGCGGACAGGGGGGAATGAACACTGAAGCTTTCTTT. Translation: CSGQGGMNTEAFF. V gene TRBV29-1 combines with J gene TRBJ1-1; 9 bases map to TRBD1. The ends lost 7 bases at V and 0 bases at J; junction bases unmatched: 3. CDR3 length: 13 amino acids. Germline-derived CDR1 and CDR2 are SQVTM and ANQGSEA.

The chain links TRBV14 to TRBJ1-1; D ambiguous. The CDR3 length is 18 residues. The V end lost 1 base, the J end lost 8 bases, and 26 bases lay between the germline ends. Germline V gene data show CDR1 as SGHDN and CDR2 as FVKESK. CDR3 protein: CASSQAGGGGAAPREAFF. The CDR3 bases are TGTGCCAGCAGCCAAGCAGGAGGCGGCGGCGCCGCCCCCCGCGAAGCTTTCTTT. Combining the CDR3 with reference TRBV14 and TRBJ1-1 gives the whole variable domain EAGVTQFPSHSVIEKGQTVTLRCDPISGHDNLYWYRRVMGKEIKFLLHFVKESKQDESGMPNNRFLAERTGGTYSTLKVQPAELEDSGVYFCASSQAGGGGAAPREAFFGQGTRLTVV.

DNA for the CDR3: TGTGCCAGCAGCCCCAGGGACACCCCAAATCAGCCCCAGCATTTT. Residues: CASSPRDTPNQPQHF. The chain couples TRBV7-3 to TRBJ1-5; a weak D match, TRBD1 (6 bases). The germline V gene encodes CDR1 SGHTA and CDR2 FQGTGA. Between the trimmed V and J ends, which lost 5 bases and 4 bases, there was a span of 15 bases. This CDR3 spans 15 amino acids.

V is TRBV25-1 and J is TRBJ1-4; 9 positions match TRBD1. V dropped 1 base and J dropped 6; count of bases not matched to a gene: 12. The germline V gene has CDR1 MGHDK and CDR2 SYGVNS. This CDR3 region has 18 residues. The CDR3 sequence is CASSELYRGLGEDEKLFF. CDR3 bases: TGTGCCAGCAGTGAATTATACAGGGGGCTTGGGGAAGATGAAAAACTGTTTTTT.

The J gene is TRBJ1-2, the V gene TRBV5-4; D possibly corresponds to TRBD1 (5 bases). Germline V CDR1 and CDR2: SGHNT, YYREEE (reference sequence). The V and J ends lost 0 bases and 0 bases respectively, with 9 bases between them. The CDR3 consists of 15 residues. CDR3 sequence reads: CASSLEGPTNYGYTF. The CDR3 DNA is TGTGCCAGCAGCTTGGAGGGGCCAACTAACTATGGCTACACCTTC.

CDR3 region: CASSLGPERGYTF. Here the CDR3 DNA reads TGCGCCAGCAGCCTTGGTCCGGAGCGTGGCTACACCTTC. The V gene is TRBV5-1, the J gene TRBJ1-2; D not certain. Germline lookup yields CDR1 SGHRS and CDR2 YFSETQ. This CDR3 comprises 13 residues. V gave up 4 bases and J gave up 7 bases, with 14 bases separating them.

The gene calls are TRBV23-1 and TRBJ2-7, with TRBD2 matching over 7 bases. TRBV23-1 counts as an open reading frame of uncertain function. This CDR3 is built from 18 residues. With 4 bases clipped from V and 4 bases from J, the junction kept 19 bases outside the gene matches. The CDR3 sequence is CASSLNGSVRGERYEQYF. CDR3 coding DNA: TGCGCCAGCAGTCTAAACGGCTCTGTTCGGGGGGAGCGGTACGAGCAGTACTTC.

This chain links TRBV27 with TRBJ1-2; tentatively, D is TRBD1 (5 bases). Germline CDR1 reads MNHEY; CDR2 reads SMNVEV (reference sequence). This CDR3 comprises 14 residues. V was trimmed by 2 bases and J by 1 base, leaving 8 bases between them. CDR3: CASSLGGVNYGYTF. Written as DNA, the CDR3 is TGTGCCAGCAGTTTAGGAGGGGTTAACTATGGCTACACCTTC.

The chain has TRBV15 and TRBJ1-1, with D possibly TRBD1 on 6 matching bases. Germline values: CDR1 LNHNV, CDR2 YYDKDF (reference sequence). The CDR3 covers 14 residues. V lost 6 bases and J 3 bases, leaving 14 bases between the germline ends. CDR3: CATRLRGHDTEAFF. The CDR3 DNA follows: TGTGCCACCAGGCTCAGGGGCCATGACACTGAAGCTTTCTTT.

The rearrangement links TRBV9 to TRBJ1-4, with 11 nucleotides matching TRBD1. The J segment lost 12 bases and the V segment lost 5 bases, leaving 6 bases of the junction unmatched. Germline CDR1 reads SGDLS; CDR2 reads YYNGEE. The CDR3 contains 13 residues. The CDR3 protein is CASSSGTGGQLFF. CDR3 DNA: TGTGCCAGCAGTTCCGGGACAGGGGGTCAACTGTTTTTT.

The V gene is TRBV25-1, the J gene TRBJ2-1; weak D call: TRBD2 (5 bases). This CDR3 is 14 amino acids long. Germline V gene lookup returns CDR1 MGHDK and CDR2 SYGVNS. V was clipped by 2 bases and J by 7 bases, with 12 bases between them. CDR3 in DNA: TGTGCCAGCAGTGAAGGACTCCCCGTAAATGAGCAGTTCTTC. It is translated as CASSEGLPVNEQFF.

This chain uses TRBV6-5 with TRBJ2-7, with 10 bases that match TRBD1. Germline V gene sequence: CDR1 MNHEY, CDR2 SVGAGI. After removal of 6 bases from V and 3 bases from J, the junction contained 5 bases not matched to a gene. The length of the CDR3 is 14 residues. The CDR3 DNA is TGTGCCAGCAGCCTGGGACAGGGGCACTACGAGCAGTACTTC. Protein sequence: CASSLGQGHYEQYF.

The rearrangement joins TRBV4-2 to TRBJ2-7; 7 bases are shared with TRBD1. CDR3 length: 14 amino acids. V dropped 3 bases and J dropped 2; count of bases not matched to a gene: 4. Per germline, CDR1 LGHNA and CDR2 YNFKEQ. CDR3 loop: CASSQGDRAYEQYF. Here the CDR3 DNA reads TGTGCCAGCAGCCAGGGGGACAGAGCCTACGAGCAGTACTTC.

The count of this clone is one. This chain joins TRBV19 and TRBJ2-3; D perhaps matches TRBD2 (5 bases). V was cut by 4 bases and J by 4 bases, with 12 bases left in between. Germline loops: CDR1 LNHDA, CDR2 SQIVND (reference sequence). The CDR3 has 14 amino acids. CDR3 sequence (DNA): TGTGCCAGTAGTAGGACTCTAGATGCAGATACGCAGTATTTT. Amino acid sequence: CASSRTLDADTQYF.

The chain has TRBV6-6 and TRBJ2-2; D possibly corresponds to TRBD1 (6 bases). The CDR3 totals 14 residues. CDR1 MNHNY and CDR2 SVGAGI come from the germline V gene (reference sequence). Trimming removed 6 bases from V and 3 bases from J, with 11 bases in between. CDR3 DNA: TGTGCCAGCAGCCTGTCAGGGGACACCGGGGAGCTGTTTTTT. The encoded protein is CASSLSGDTGELFF.

In this sample, this clone turned up once. This sequence joins TRBV7-8 and TRBJ2-3, with D tentatively TRBD1 (6 bases). The V end was cut by 4 bases, the J end by 0 bases, with 8 bases between. There are 14 residues in the CDR3. Germline V CDR1 and CDR2: SGHVS, FQNEAQ. CDR3: CASSSGQSTDTQYF. In DNA form, the CDR3 reads TGTGCCAGCAGCTCCGGACAGAGCACAGATACGCAGTATTTT.